This entry describes one T cell receptor (beta chain). V dropped 1 base and J dropped 1 base, with 7 bases sitting between them. The germline CDR1 and CDR2 sequences are MNHNS and SASEGT. The length of the CDR3 is 15 residues. This entry comes from a study of T cell changes during pregnancy in multiple sclerosis. Data came from immunoSEQ multiplex PCR; TCRdb stores just in-frame clones and leaves some out. The sample includes about 92,000 clones, 90% to 95% of them seen just once. The receptor was derived from a female donor with multiple sclerosis, enrolled in a pregnancy study. The source was peripheral blood, collected in the third trimester of pregnancy. The rearrangement joins TRBV6-1 to TRBJ2-2; D remains unclear. CDR3 nucleotides: TGTGCCAGCAGTGAAGTTCACGGGAACACCGGGGAGCTGTTTTTT. This encodes CASSEVHGNTGELFF.